This TCR beta chain was sequenced in a study of beta chain features in type 1 diabetes. Since all of the isolated RNA was reverse transcribed, expressed TCRB transcripts were what got sequenced. Sequencing of naive, central memory and regulatory T cell samples gave an average of around 3.5 million reads. Here immunoSEQ multiplex PCR was the method, and the copy in TCRdb shows in-frame clones only, minus some. The sample has some 640,000 clones; about 14% are singletons. CDR3 length: 14 amino acids. CDR1 is SGHTA and CDR2 is FQGNSA in the germline V gene. The V end was cut by 1 base, the J end by 3 bases, with 8 bases between. In this sample, this clone turned up a few times. Its antigen is not known. Other DNA sequences in the same sample also yield this CDR3. Study-level points and caveats: Within patients, naive, central memory and Treg TCRB repertoires seemed more similar than within healthy donors. The question left open here concerned HLA type influencing TCRB rearrangement. Moderate yet significant TCRB CDR3 shortening was seen in Type 1 diabetes patients in all four CD4+ subsets.

The source material was naive CD4+ T cells from blood. The rearrangement joins TRBV7-2 to TRBJ2-3, with D maybe TRBD2 (6 bases). This sequence originates from a man aged 18 to 30 with type 1 diabetes. CDR3 loop: CASSLGGLTDTQYF. For the CDR3, the DNA is TGTGCCAGCAGCTTAGGGGGACTGACAGATACGCAGTATTTT.